This T cell receptor (beta chain) was found in a study of T-cell reconstitution after alpha-beta-depleted transplantation in children. The TCRbeta library incorporated unique molecular identifiers. TCRdb redid the calling of the PCR reads with MiXCR, one entry per CDR3 protein. Of 80,000 or so distinct CDR3 sequences in the sample, 13% to 15% were seen once. Germline V gene sequence: CDR1 SGHKS, CDR2 YYEKEE (reference sequence). Trimming shortened V by 1 base and J by 6 bases, and 10 bases separated the two germline ends. The CDR3 sequence is 13 residues long. Regarding the study as a whole: Alpha-beta T cells present about two months after transplant were reported to originate from several hundred expanded graft clones. Recipient T cells and thymic progenitors that survived gave rise to the high TCRbeta diversity observed at day 60 in some patients. The authors attributed T-cell counts and diversity one year after transplant mostly to newly produced T cells.

Note on this clonotype: What it binds is unknown.

The specimen was PBMCs, mostly from graft donor cells, collected 180 days after TCRalphabeta/CD19-depleted stem cell transplant. The rearrangement joins TRBV5-5 to TRBJ1-2, with a weak D call TRBD1 (5 bases). The receptor was derived from a male patient aged 2-9 years who had a stem cell transplant for acute lymphoblastic leukemia, so the T cells may come from the graft donor. CDR3 amino acids: CASSLSAGNGYTF. The CDR3 nucleotides read TGTGCCAGCAGCTTGTCGGCAGGGAATGGCTACACCTTC.